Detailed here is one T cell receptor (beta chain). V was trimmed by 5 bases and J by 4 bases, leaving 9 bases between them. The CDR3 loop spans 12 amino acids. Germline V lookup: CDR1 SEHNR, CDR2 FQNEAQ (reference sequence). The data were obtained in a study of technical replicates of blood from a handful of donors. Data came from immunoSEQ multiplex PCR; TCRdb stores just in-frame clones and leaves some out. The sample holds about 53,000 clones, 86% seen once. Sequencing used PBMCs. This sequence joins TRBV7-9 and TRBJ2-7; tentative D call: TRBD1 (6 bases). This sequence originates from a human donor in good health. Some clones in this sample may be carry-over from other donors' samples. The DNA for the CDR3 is TGTGCCAGCAGCACAGGACAGTACGAGCAGTACTTC. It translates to CASSTGQYEQYF.